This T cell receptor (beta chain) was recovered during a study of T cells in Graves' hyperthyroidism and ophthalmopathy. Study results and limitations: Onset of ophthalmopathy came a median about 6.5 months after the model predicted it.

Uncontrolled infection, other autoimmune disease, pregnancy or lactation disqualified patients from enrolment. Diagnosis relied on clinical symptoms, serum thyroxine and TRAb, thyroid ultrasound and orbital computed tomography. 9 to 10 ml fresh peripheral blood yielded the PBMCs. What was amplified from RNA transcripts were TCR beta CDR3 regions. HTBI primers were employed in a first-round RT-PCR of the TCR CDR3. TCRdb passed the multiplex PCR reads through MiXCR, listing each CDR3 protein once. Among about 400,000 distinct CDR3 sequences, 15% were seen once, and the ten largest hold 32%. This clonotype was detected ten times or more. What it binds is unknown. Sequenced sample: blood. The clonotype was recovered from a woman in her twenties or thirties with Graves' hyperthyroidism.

CDR3 coding DNA: TGTGCCAGCAGCTCCCCGCGAATGGGGGCTACAGATACGCAGTATTTT. Amino acid sequence: CASSSPRMGATDTQYF. The chain carries TRBV7-9 and TRBJ2-3, with D perhaps matching TRBD1 (6 bases). The CDR3 has 16 amino acids. The ends were cut back, 4 bases at V and 3 bases at J, with 17 bases in the middle. CDR1 is SEHNR and CDR2 is FQNEAQ in the germline V gene (reference sequence).